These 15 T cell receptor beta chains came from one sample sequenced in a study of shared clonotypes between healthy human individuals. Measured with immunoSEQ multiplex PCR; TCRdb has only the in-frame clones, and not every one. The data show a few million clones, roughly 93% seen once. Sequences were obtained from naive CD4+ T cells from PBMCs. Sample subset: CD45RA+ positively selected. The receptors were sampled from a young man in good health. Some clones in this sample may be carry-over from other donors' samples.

CDR3 DNA: TGTGCCAGCAGTGACCCCTCGAGGACTAGCGGAACATACAATGAGCAGTTCTTC. The encoded protein is CASSDPSRTSGTYNEQFF. This chain connects TRBV6-1 to TRBJ2-1; 10 bases are shared with TRBD2. Unmatched junction bases numbered 12, after V lost 3 bases and J lost 4 bases. The CDR3 is 18 amino acids. Germline-derived CDR1 and CDR2 are MNHNS and SASEGT.

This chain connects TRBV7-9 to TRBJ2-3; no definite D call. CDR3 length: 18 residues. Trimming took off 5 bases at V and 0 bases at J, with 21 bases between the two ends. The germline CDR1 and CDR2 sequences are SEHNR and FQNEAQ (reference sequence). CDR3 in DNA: TGTGCCAGCAGCGGAACCCGGCTAGGCGGAATGAGCACAGATACGCAGTATTTT. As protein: CASSGTRLGGMSTDTQYF.

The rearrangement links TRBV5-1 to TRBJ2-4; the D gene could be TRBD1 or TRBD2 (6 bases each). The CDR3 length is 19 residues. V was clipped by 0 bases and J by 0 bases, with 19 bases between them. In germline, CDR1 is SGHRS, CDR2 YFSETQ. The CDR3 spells CASSLEGDSLPLAKNIQYF. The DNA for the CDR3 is TGCGCCAGCAGCTTGGAGGGGGACTCACTGCCCTTAGCCAAAAACATTCAGTACTTC.

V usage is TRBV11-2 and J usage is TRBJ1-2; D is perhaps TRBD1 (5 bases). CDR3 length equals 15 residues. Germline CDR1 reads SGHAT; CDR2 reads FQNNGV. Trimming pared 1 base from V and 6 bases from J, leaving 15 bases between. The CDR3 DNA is TGTGCCAGCAGCTTAGCGGGACTGGGGCTGGATGGCTACACCTTC. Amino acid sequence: CASSLAGLGLDGYTF.

CDR3 nucleotide sequence: TGTGCCAGTAGTATGAGGACTAGCAAGAGCTCCTACGAGCAGTACTTC. Amino acid sequence: CASSMRTSKSSYEQYF. This sequence joins TRBV19 and TRBJ2-7; 8 bases align to TRBD2. The V and J ends lost 3 bases and 0 bases, in that order; junction bases with no gene match: 7. Germline CDR1 LNHDA, CDR2 SQIVND (reference sequence). The CDR3 runs to 16 residues.

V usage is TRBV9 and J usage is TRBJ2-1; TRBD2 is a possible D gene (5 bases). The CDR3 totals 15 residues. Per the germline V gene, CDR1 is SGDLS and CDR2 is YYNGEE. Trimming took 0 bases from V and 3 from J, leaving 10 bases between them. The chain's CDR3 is CASSVEEEIYNEQFF. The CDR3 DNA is TGTGCCAGCAGCGTAGAGGAGGAGATCTACAATGAGCAGTTCTTC.

The DNA for the CDR3 is TGTGCCAGCAGTTACTCGAGTCTAGCCAATACGCAGTATTTT. Protein: CASSYSSLANTQYF. The rearrangement uses TRBV6-5 and TRBJ2-3; tentatively, D is TRBD2 (5 bases). The CDR3 is made up of 14 amino acids. Trimming left V 0 bases short and J 7 bases short, with 11 bases between. Germline V gene lookup returns CDR1 MNHEY and CDR2 SVGAGI.

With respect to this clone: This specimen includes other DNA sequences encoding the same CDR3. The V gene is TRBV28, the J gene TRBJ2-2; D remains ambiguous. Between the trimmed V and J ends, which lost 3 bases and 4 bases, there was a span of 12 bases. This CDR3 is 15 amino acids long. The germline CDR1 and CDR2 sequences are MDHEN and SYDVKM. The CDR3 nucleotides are TGTGCCAGCAGTTTTGGTGGCGCTGGCACCGGGGAGCTGTTTTTT. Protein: CASSFGGAGTGELFF.

In nucleotides, the CDR3 is TGTGCCAGCAGACTGGACGCTAACTATGGCTACACCTTC. Its protein is CASRLDANYGYTF. This sequence joins TRBV6-5 and TRBJ1-2, with D unclear. V lost 6 bases, J lost 0 bases, and 8 bases lay in between. The germline gives CDR1 MNHEY, CDR2 SVGAGI. This CDR3 has 13 residues.

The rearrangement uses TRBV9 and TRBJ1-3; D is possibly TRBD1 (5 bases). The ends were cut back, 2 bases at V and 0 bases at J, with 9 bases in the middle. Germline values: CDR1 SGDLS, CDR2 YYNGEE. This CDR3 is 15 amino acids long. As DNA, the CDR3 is TGTGCCAGCAGCGTGCTAGACAGCTCTGGAAACACCATATATTTT. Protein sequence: CASSVLDSSGNTIYF.

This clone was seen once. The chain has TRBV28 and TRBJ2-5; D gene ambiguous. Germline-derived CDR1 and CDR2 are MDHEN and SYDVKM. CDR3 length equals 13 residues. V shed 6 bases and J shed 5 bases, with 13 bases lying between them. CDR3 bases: TGTGCCAGCAGCCCGGTTCCTGTGGAGACCCAGTACTTC. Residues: CASSPVPVETQYF. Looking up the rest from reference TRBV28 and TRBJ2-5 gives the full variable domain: DVKVTQSSRYLVKRTGEKVFLECVQDMDHENMFWYRQDPGLGLRLIYFSYDVKMKEKGDIPEGYSVSREKKERFSLILESASTNQTSMYLCASSPVPVETQYFGPGTRLLVL.

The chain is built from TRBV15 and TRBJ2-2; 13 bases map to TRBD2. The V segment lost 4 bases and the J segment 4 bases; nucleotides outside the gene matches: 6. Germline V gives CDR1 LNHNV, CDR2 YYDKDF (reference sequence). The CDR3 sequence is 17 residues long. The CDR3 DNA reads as TGTGCCACCAGCATTCCGGGACTAGCGGGGTCCACCGGGGAGCTGTTTTTT. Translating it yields CATSIPGLAGSTGELFF.

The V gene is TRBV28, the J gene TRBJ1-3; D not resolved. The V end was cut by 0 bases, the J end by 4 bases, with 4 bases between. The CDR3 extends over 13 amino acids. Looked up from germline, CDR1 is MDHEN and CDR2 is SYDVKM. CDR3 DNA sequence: TGTGCCAGCAGTTTATGGAGAGGAAACACCATATATTTT. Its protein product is CASSLWRGNTIYF.

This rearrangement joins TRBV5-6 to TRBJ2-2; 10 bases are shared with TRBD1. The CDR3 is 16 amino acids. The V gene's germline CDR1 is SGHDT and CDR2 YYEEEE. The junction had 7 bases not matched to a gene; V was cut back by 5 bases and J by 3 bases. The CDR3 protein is CASRRMGQGYTGELFF. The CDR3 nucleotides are TGTGCCAGCAGGAGGATGGGACAGGGGTACACCGGGGAGCTGTTTTTT. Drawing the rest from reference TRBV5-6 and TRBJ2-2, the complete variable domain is DAGVTQSPTHLIKTRGQQVTLRCSPKSGHDTVSWYQQALGQGPQFIFQYYEEEERQRGNFPDRFSGHQFPNYSSELNVNALLLGDSALYLCASRRMGQGYTGELFFGEGSRLTVL.

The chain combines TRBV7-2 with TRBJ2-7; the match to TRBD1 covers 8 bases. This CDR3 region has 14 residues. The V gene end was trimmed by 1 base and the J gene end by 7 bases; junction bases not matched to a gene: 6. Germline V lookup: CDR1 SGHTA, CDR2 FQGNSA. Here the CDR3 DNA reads TGTGCCAGCAGCTTAGACAGGGGGGCGGAAGAGCAGTACTTC. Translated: CASSLDRGAEEQYF.